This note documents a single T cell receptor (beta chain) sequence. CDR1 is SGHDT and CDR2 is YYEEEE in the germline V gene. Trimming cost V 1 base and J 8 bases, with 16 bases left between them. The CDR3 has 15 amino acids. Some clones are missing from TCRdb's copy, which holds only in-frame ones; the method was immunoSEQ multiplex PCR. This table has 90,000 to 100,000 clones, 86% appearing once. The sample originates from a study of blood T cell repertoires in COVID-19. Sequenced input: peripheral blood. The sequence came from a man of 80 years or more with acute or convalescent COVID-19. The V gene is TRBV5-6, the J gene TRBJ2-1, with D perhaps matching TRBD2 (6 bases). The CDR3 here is CASSLFGSGSYEQFF. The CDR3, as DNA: TGTGCCAGCAGCTTGTTCGGGTCCGGGAGCTATGAGCAGTTCTTC.